This is a list of T cell receptor beta chains from one sample in a study of blood T cell repertoires in COVID-19. Clones were read by immunoSEQ multiplex PCR, and TCRdb kept only the in-frame ones, dropping some. This table holds about 260,000 clones, about 85% found once. The sample consisted of peripheral blood. The receptors shown here come from a man between 18 and 29 years old with active or convalescent COVID-19. The CDR3 runs from the conserved cysteine through the conserved F or W. Each record gives: clone size, D gene, J gene, V gene, CDR3 protein, CDR3 DNA. A D gene is named only where the DNA matches it firmly. A row's size may be missing; if present it is once, few, many or a size class.

>-|-|TRBJ1-5|TRBV19
CASSIVLAASNQPQHF
TGTGCCAGTAGTATAGTCTTGGCAGCGAGCAATCAGCCCCAGCATTTT
>-|-|TRBJ2-4|TRBV28
CASSEFSGVRNIQYF
TGTGCCAGCAGTGAGTTTTCAGGGGTAAGGAACATTCAGTACTTC
>-|-|TRBJ1-3|TRBV30
CAWSSGALGNTIYF
TGTGCCTGGAGTTCAGGGGCGTTGGGAAACACCATATATTTT
>-|-|TRBJ1-1|TRBV11-2
CASRRDLGGTEAFF
TGTGCCAGCAGACGGGACCTGGGGGGGACTGAAGCTTTCTTT
>-|-|TRBJ1-5|TRBV21-1
CASPRVGGSNGALNQPQHF
TGTGCCAGCCCCCGGGTTGGGGGCTCCAATGGGGCCCTAAATCAGCCCCAGCATTTT
>-|-|TRBJ2-5|TRBV7-5
CARKWGEGLAEQLAQYF
TGTGCCAGAAAATGGGGGGAGGGGCTAGCGGAACAGCTAGCCCAGTACTTC
>-|-|TRBJ2-7|TRBV5-6
CASSLRGGYEQYF
TGTGCCAGCAGCTTGAGGGGTGGCTACGAGCAGTACTTC
>-|-|TRBJ2-7|TRBV15
CATSRDSEYEQYF
TGTGCCACCAGCAGAGATAGCGAGTACGAGCAGTACTTC
>-|TRBD2|TRBJ2-2|TRBV6-6
CASRRGVTGELFF
TGTGCCAGCCGACGGGGGGTCACCGGGGAGCTGTTTTTT
>few|TRBD2|TRBJ2-3|TRBV9
CASSVGTGLAGGTDTQYF
TGTGCCAGCAGCGTAGGAACTGGACTAGCGGGGGGAACGGATACGCAGTATTTT
>-|TRBD2|TRBJ2-3|TRBV7-2
CASSLVSSGSETQYF
TGTGCCAGCAGCTTAGTGTCTAGCGGGAGTGAGACGCAGTATTTT
>-|-|TRBJ1-1|TRBV2
CASILTTGTEAFF
TGTGCCAGCATCCTCACCACGGGGACTGAAGCTTTCTTT
>-|-|TRBJ1-1|TRBV5-4
CASTPGQMNTEAFF
TGTGCCAGCACCCCGGGACAAATGAACACTGAAGCTTTCTTT
>-|-|TRBJ1-3|TRBV6-6
CASSYESVFSGNTIYF
TGTGCCAGCAGTTACGAGAGCGTCTTCTCTGGAAACACCATATATTTT
>-|TRBD2|TRBJ2-4|TRBV19
CASSDPLAGENIQYF
TGTGCCAGTAGTGACCCACTCGCGGGGGAAAACATTCAGTACTTC
>-|TRBD1|TRBJ1-4|TRBV7-2
CASSRDRGEEKLFF
TGTGCCAGCAGCCGTGACAGGGGTGAGGAAAAACTGTTTTTT
>-|TRBD1|TRBJ1-3|TRBV7-9
CASSLSAGGRMGGNTIYF
TGTGCCAGCAGCTTATCGGCAGGGGGACGAATGGGTGGAAACACCATATATTTT
>-|-|TRBJ1-1|TRBV29-1
CSVAHRDTEAFF
TGCAGCGTTGCGCACAGGGACACTGAAGCTTTCTTT
>-|-|TRBJ2-7|TRBV27
CASSPRTAPYEQYF
TGTGCCAGCAGCCCCCGGACAGCTCCCTACGAGCAGTACTTC
>-|-|TRBJ1-1|TRBV12-3/TRBV12-4
CASNLANTEAFF
TGTGCCAGCAACCTGGCGAACACTGAAGCTTTCTTT
>-|-|TRBJ1-5|TRBV6-2/TRBV6-3
CASSYPAGPQHF
TGTGCCAGCAGTTACCCGGCAGGACCCCAGCATTTT
>-|TRBD2|TRBJ2-2|TRBV24-1
CATSKAGAETGELFF
TGTGCCACCTCCAAAGCGGGAGCGGAGACCGGGGAGCTGTTTTTT
>-|-|TRBJ1-1|TRBV6-2/TRBV6-3
CASSYTTVNTEAFF
TGTGCCAGCAGTTACACGACAGTGAACACTGAAGCTTTCTTT
>-|-|TRBJ1-3|TRBV14
CASSQRDIGSGNTIYF
TGTGCCAGCAGCCAACGGGACATTGGTAGTGGAAACACCATATATTTT
>-|-|TRBJ2-3|TRBV11-3
CASSLVRLDTQYF
TGTGCCAGCAGCTTAGTTAGACTAGATACGCAGTATTTT
>few|TRBD1|TRBJ2-1|TRBV19
CASSIIVSGGQGAPGSYNEQFF
TGTGCCAGTAGTATTATCGTTAGTGGGGGACAGGGGGCGCCGGGCTCCTACAATGAGCAGTTCTTC
>-|TRBD2|TRBJ2-5|TRBV5-4
CASSSRGLAGGTQYF
TGTGCCAGCAGCTCAAGGGGACTAGCGGGAGGGACCCAGTACTTC
>once|-|TRBJ2-7|TRBV11-2
CASSLGWDNSYEQYF
TGTGCCAGCAGCTTAGGATGGGACAACTCCTACGAGCAGTACTTC
>-|-|TRBJ2-3|TRBV5-1
CASSLASLPGTDTQYF
TGCGCCAGCAGCTTGGCTAGTTTACCCGGCACAGATACGCAGTATTTT
>-|TRBD1|TRBJ1-2|TRBV6-6
CASSPGTGDGYTF
TGTGCCAGCAGCCCAGGGACAGGGGACGGCTACACCTTC
>once|-|TRBJ2-7|TRBV11-2
CASSFPLPPYEQYF
TGTGCCAGCAGCTTCCCTCTACCCCCCTACGAGCAGTACTTC
>-|-|TRBJ2-7|TRBV28
CASSLGQGMWYEQYF
TGTGCCAGCAGTTTGGGCCAGGGTATGTGGTACGAGCAGTACTTC
>-|-|TRBJ2-5|TRBV3-1/TRBV3-2
CASSQAHSQETQYF
TGTGCCAGCAGCCAAGCTCACAGTCAAGAGACCCAGTACTTC
>-|-|TRBJ2-2|TRBV24-1
CATSVLGPDTGELFF
TGTGCCACCAGTGTCCTGGGGCCGGACACCGGGGAGCTGTTTTTT
>-|TRBD1|TRBJ1-2|TRBV19
CASRPDVDRWSYGYTF
TGTGCCAGTAGACCAGACGTGGACAGGTGGTCCTATGGCTACACCTTC
>-|-|TRBJ1-1|TRBV14
CASSQDLGIMNTEAFF
TGTGCCAGCAGCCAAGATCTCGGGATTATGAACACTGAAGCTTTCTTT
>-|-|TRBJ2-7|TRBV12-3/TRBV12-4
CASRLQGTYEQYF
TGTGCCAGCAGACTACAGGGTACCTACGAGCAGTACTTC
>-|-|TRBJ1-2|TRBV28
CASSWYSNYGYTF
TGTGCCAGCAGTTGGTACAGCAACTATGGCTACACCTTC
>-|TRBD1|TRBJ1-1|TRBV6-5
CASSQTGFTEAFF
TGTGCCAGCAGCCAGACAGGGTTCACTGAAGCTTTCTTT
>-|TRBD2|TRBJ2-1|TRBV7-8
CASSLVREGNNEQFF
TGTGCCAGCAGCTTAGTGCGGGAGGGGAACAATGAGCAGTTCTTC
>-|TRBD1|TRBJ1-4|TRBV27
CASSRRQGPATNEKLFF
TGTGCCAGCAGTCGCCGACAGGGGCCCGCAACTAATGAAAAACTGTTTTTT
>-|TRBD2|TRBJ2-1|TRBV7-8
CASALPGLAGANEQFF
TGTGCCAGCGCCCTCCCCGGACTAGCGGGAGCTAATGAGCAGTTCTTC
>-|TRBD1|TRBJ2-2|TRBV27
CASSSPLRTGNTGELFF
TGTGCCAGCAGTTCCCCCCTTAGGACAGGAAACACCGGGGAGCTGTTTTTT
>-|TRBD1|TRBJ1-1|TRBV11-2
CASSLDRVGTEAFF
TGTGCCAGCAGCCTCGACAGGGTTGGAACTGAAGCTTTCTTT
>-|-|TRBJ1-1|TRBV5-8
CASSLAVNTEAFF
TGTGCCAGCAGCTTGGCGGTAAACACTGAAGCTTTCTTT
>-|-|TRBJ2-7|TRBV11-3
CASSADYEQYF
TGTGCCAGCAGCGCGGACTACGAGCAGTACTTC
>-|TRBD2|TRBJ2-7|TRBV6-5
CATWTSGGGEQYF
TGTGCCACCTGGACTAGCGGGGGGGGCGAGCAGTACTTC
>-|-|TRBJ2-7|TRBV7-8
CASSLHSRQAQYF
TGTGCCAGCAGCTTACACTCTAGACAGGCCCAGTACTTC
>-|TRBD1|TRBJ1-2|TRBV7-9
CASSPTGVSFGYTF
TGTGCCAGCAGCCCCACAGGGGTTTCTTTTGGCTACACCTTC
>-|-|TRBJ2-7|TRBV7-6
CASSLDRVGEQYF
TGTGCCAGCAGCTTAGACAGGGTGGGAGAGCAGTACTTC
>-|TRBD1|TRBJ1-1|TRBV5-5
CASSRTGGENTEAFF
TGTGCCAGCAGCAGGACAGGGGGGGAGAACACTGAAGCTTTCTTT
>-|-|TRBJ1-3|TRBV10-2
CASSEAVSGNTIYF
TGCGCCAGCAGCGAGGCGGTGTCTGGAAACACCATATATTTT
>-|-|TRBJ2-7|TRBV6-5
CASSYSRDYEQYF
TGTGCCAGCAGTTACTCACGGGACTACGAGCAGTACTTC
>-|-|TRBJ1-2|TRBV6-5
CASSYSRGTSRYGYTF
TGTGCCAGCAGTTACTCGAGAGGGACAAGTCGCTATGGCTACACCTTC
>-|TRBD1|TRBJ1-6|TRBV3-1/TRBV3-2
CASVQGAGSPLHF
TGTGCCAGTGTACAGGGGGCTGGTTCACCCCTCCACTTT
>-|-|TRBJ2-7|TRBV10-2
CASSVQESYEQYF
TGCGCCAGCAGTGTACAGGAATCCTACGAGCAGTACTTC
>-|TRBD1|TRBJ1-4|TRBV30
CAWSLGGEKLFF
TGTGCCTGGAGCTTAGGGGGCGAAAAACTGTTTTTT
>-|TRBD2|TRBJ2-1|TRBV5-4
CASSSTSGRAVEQFF
TGTGCCAGCAGCTCCACTAGCGGGAGGGCCGTTGAGCAGTTCTTC
>-|-|TRBJ1-5|TRBV28
CASSFPSRQPQHF
TGTGCCAGCAGTTTCCCTTCACGGCAGCCCCAGCATTTT
>-|-|TRBJ1-2|TRBV6-6
CASSYSRSYGYTF
TGTGCCAGCAGTTACTCTCGCAGCTATGGCTACACCTTC